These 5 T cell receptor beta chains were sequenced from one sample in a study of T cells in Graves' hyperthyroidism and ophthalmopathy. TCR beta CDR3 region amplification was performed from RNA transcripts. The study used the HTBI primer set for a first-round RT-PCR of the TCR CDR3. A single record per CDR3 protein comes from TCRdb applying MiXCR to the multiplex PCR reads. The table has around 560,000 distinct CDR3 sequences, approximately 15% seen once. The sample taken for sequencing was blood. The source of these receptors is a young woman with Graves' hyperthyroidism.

The CDR3: CASSLAGDRFGGTQYF. The CDR3 DNA follows: TGTGCCAGCAGCTTAGCGGGGGACAGGTTCGGTGGGACCCAGTACTTC. The V call is TRBV7-2, the J call TRBJ2-5; TRBD1 agrees at 8 bases. This CDR3 comprises 16 residues. CDR1 is SGHTA, CDR2 FQGNSA, per germline. J lost 7 bases, V lost 0 bases, and 10 bases had no gene match. The complete variable domain, with remaining parts taken from reference TRBV7-2 and TRBJ2-5, reads GAGVSQSPSNKVTEKGKDVELRCDPISGHTALYWYRQSLGQGLEFLIYFQGNSAPDKSGLPSDRFSAERTGGSVSTLTIQRTQQEDSAVYLCASSLAGDRFGGTQYFGPGTRLLVL.

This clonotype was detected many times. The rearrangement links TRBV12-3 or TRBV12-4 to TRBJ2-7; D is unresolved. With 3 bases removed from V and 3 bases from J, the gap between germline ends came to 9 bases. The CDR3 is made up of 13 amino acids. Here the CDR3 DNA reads TGTGCCAGCAGTTTTTACCCCGGCTACGAGCAGTACTTC. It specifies CASSFYPGYEQYF.

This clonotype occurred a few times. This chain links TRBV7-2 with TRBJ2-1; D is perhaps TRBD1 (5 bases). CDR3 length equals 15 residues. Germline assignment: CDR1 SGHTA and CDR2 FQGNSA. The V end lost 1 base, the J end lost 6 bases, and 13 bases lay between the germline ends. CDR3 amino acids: CASSLGQGGANEQFF. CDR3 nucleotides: TGTGCCAGCAGCTTAGGCCAGGGCGGCGCCAATGAGCAGTTCTTC. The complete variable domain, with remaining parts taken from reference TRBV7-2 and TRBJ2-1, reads GAGVSQSPSNKVTEKGKDVELRCDPISGHTALYWYRQSLGQGLEFLIYFQGNSAPDKSGLPSDRFSAERTGGSVSTLTIQRTQQEDSAVYLCASSLGQGGANEQFFGPGTRLTVL.

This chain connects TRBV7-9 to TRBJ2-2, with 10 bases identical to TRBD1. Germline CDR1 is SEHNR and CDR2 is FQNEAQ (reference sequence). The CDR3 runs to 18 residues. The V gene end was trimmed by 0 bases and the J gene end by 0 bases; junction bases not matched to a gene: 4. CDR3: CASSLALGQGSNTGELFF. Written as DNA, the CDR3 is TGTGCCAGCAGCTTAGCCCTGGGACAGGGGTCGAACACCGGGGAGCTGTTTTTT.

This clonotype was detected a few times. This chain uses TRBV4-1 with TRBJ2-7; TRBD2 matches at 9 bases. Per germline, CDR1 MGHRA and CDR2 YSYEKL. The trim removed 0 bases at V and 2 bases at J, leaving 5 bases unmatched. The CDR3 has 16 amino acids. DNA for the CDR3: TGCGCCAGCAGCCAAGATCCGGCTAGCGGGGCCTACGAGCAGTACTTC. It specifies CASSQDPASGAYEQYF.